Listed here are 13 T cell receptor beta chains from one sample, sequenced in a study of blood T cells in healthy people across ages. The use of a sample-barcoded 5' primer and a J-beta primer mix characterized a second PCR of roughly 6 to 11 cycles. TCRdb passed the 5' RACE reads through MiXCR, listing each CDR3 protein once. The sample comprises approximately 800,000 distinct CDR3 sequences, 56% of which are singletons, and about a quarter rests with the top ten. Sequencing was performed on blood. Receptors were obtained from a man between 35 and 55 years old in good health.

This chain uses TRBV3-1 with TRBJ1-4, with D uncertain. Germline CDR1 reads LGHDT; CDR2 reads YNNKEL (reference sequence). Trimming stripped 2 bases from V and 0 bases from J, with 10 bases between. The CDR3 is 16 amino acids. CDR3 DNA sequence: TGTGCCAGCAGCCAATCCCGCGGTACAACTAATGAAAAACTGTTTTTT. This encodes CASSQSRGTTNEKLFF.

Points on this clonotype: One end of the junction is discordant with germline, which a read error may explain. This sequence joins TRBV5-1 and TRBJ2-1, with 8 bases that match TRBD1. The CDR3 is made up of 18 amino acids. Germline V gives CDR1 SGHRS, CDR2 YFSETQ. The CDR3 protein is CASTDPDRATSSDNEQFF. CDR3 in DNA: TGCGCCAGCACCGACCCGGACAGGGCCACCTCTAGCGACAATGAGCAGTTCTTT. Looking up the rest from reference TRBV5-1 and TRBJ2-1 gives the full variable domain: KAGVTQTPRYLIKTRGQQVTLSCSPISGHRSVSWYQQTPGQGLQFLFEYFSETQRNKGNFPGRFSGRQFSNSRSEMNVSTLELGDSALYLCASTDPDRATSSDNEQFFGPGTRLTVL.

In DNA form, the CDR3 reads TGTGCCACCAGTGCCTCGACAGCCACAGATACGCAGTATTTT. It translates to CATSASTATDTQYF. The chain couples TRBV24-1 to TRBJ2-3, with D possibly being TRBD1 (5 bases). CDR1 is KGHDR, CDR2 SFDVKD, per germline. V was pared by 5 bases and J by 2 bases, with 10 bases between. This CDR3 has 14 residues.

The chain has TRBV9 and TRBJ2-3, with a tentative D call TRBD2 (5 bases). CDR1 is SGDLS and CDR2 is YYNGEE in the germline V gene. This CDR3 is built from 14 residues. V lost 4 bases and J 8 bases, leaving 17 bases between the germline ends. CDR3 loop: CASSPGLADVTQYF. As DNA, the CDR3 is TGTGCCAGCAGCCCCGGTCTAGCAGATGTTACGCAGTATTTT.

The gene calls are TRBV27 and TRBJ2-1, with 10 positions matching TRBD2. Germline lookup yields CDR1 MNHEY and CDR2 SMNVEV (reference sequence). The CDR3 extends over 15 amino acids. The V gene end was trimmed by 6 bases and the J gene end by 6 bases; junction bases not matched to a gene: 8. The CDR3 sequence: CASRRSGGAFNEQFF. The CDR3 region has the DNA TGTGCCAGCAGGAGGAGCGGGGGGGCCTTCAATGAGCAGTTCTTC.

V and J are TRBV19 and TRBJ2-5; possibly TRBD1 for D (5 bases). The CDR3 is made up of 13 amino acids. The germline V gene encodes CDR1 LNHDA and CDR2 SQIVND (reference sequence). Trimming pared 1 base from V and 5 bases from J, leaving 8 bases between. CDR3 in amino acids: CASSIAGFETQYF. CDR3 bases: TGTGCCAGTAGTATAGCAGGGTTTGAGACCCAGTACTTC. Filled out from reference TRBV19 and TRBJ2-5, the complete variable domain reads DGGITQSPKYLFRKEGQNVTLSCEQNLNHDAMYWYRQDPGQGLRLIYYSQIVNDFQKGDIAEGYSVSREKKESFPLTVTSAQKNPTAFYLCASSIAGFETQYFGPGTRLLVL.

V gene TRBV20-1 combines with J gene TRBJ2-1; tentatively, D is TRBD2 (7 bases). The DNA end is a closer match to TRBJ2-7, so the J assignment may be wrong. The CDR3 contains 17 residues. CDR1 is DFQATT, CDR2 SNEGSKA, per germline (reference sequence). The CDR3 DNA follows: TGCAGTGCGAACAGGGATCGGGAGGCAAGCTCCTACAATGAGCAGTACTTC. It specifies CSANRDREASSYNEQYF.

The J gene is TRBJ1-2, the V gene TRBV21-1. TRBV21-1 is listed as a pseudogene. The CDR3 is made up of 15 amino acids. CDR3 protein: CASSTRTVGNYGYTF. The CDR3 nucleotides read TGTGCCAGCAGCACCCGGACTGTCGGCAACTATGGCTACACCTTC.

This clonotype was seen a handful of times. This chain joins TRBV2 and TRBJ1-2, with TRBD1 identical over 9 bases. V dropped 8 bases and J dropped 2; count of bases not matched to a gene: 0. The germline CDR1 and CDR2 sequences are SNHLY and FYNNEI. CDR3 size: 12 residues. CDR3: CASGTGNYGYTF. CDR3 coding DNA: TGTGCCAGCGGGACAGGGAACTATGGCTACACCTTC.

This clonotype was detected only a few times. The CDR3 loop is CASRESHGYNEQYF. As DNA, the CDR3 is TGTGCCAGCAGGGAGTCCCACGGTTACAATGAGCAGTACTTC. The chain employs TRBV28 and TRBJ2-5; no clear D gene. V was trimmed by 6 bases and J by 11 bases, leaving 22 bases between them. From germline, CDR1 is MDHEN and CDR2 SYDVKM. This CDR3 spans 14 amino acids.

The table lists this clonotype with a few counts. This rearrangement joins TRBV29-1 to TRBJ1-2; D is uncertain. Per germline, CDR1 SQVTM and CDR2 ANQGSEA. Trimming took off 3 bases at V and 0 bases at J, with 14 bases between the two ends. There are 15 residues in the CDR3. The CDR3 sequence: CSVDAAKGANYGYTF. The CDR3 DNA reads TGCAGCGTTGACGCTGCTAAGGGAGCTAACTATGGCTACACCTTC.

The V gene is TRBV27, the J gene TRBJ2-5; D unclear. Looked up from germline, CDR1 is MNHEY and CDR2 is SMNVEV (reference sequence). Trimming pared 10 bases from V and 7 bases from J, leaving 16 bases between. This CDR3 has 12 amino acids. CDR3 nucleotides: TGTGCCACACCGCAGACCCGCGGGACCCAGTACTTC. Its translation is CATPQTRGTQYF.

Points on this clonotype: This sequence may be a read error, since a much larger clone differs from it by one base. The chain is built from TRBV7-9 and TRBJ2-7, with D possibly TRBD1 on 6 matching bases. The CDR3 consists of 14 residues. V lost 8 bases and J 6 bases, leaving 20 bases between the germline ends. CDR1 SEHNR and CDR2 FQNEAQ come from the germline V gene (reference sequence). In DNA form, the CDR3 reads TGTGCCAGCGATAAAAGGGGGACCGTCGGCGAGCAGTACTTC. It yields the protein CASDKRGTVGEQYF.